The present TCR beta chain was sequenced within a study of cytomegalovirus exposure and HLA in healthy donors. The germline CDR1 and CDR2 sequences are MNHNY and SVGAGI (reference sequence). Trimming at V came to 2 bases and at J to 2 bases, leaving 3 bases not matched to a gene. This CDR3 has 15 residues. Repertoires were generated with immunoSEQ multiplex PCR, while TCRdb's copy carries only in-frame clones and drops some. Of 90,000 or so clones in the sample, 85% were seen once. The clonotype originates from a young man in good health and CMV-seropositive. The sample consisted of PBMCs. The chain joins TRBV6-6 to TRBJ2-3, with 8 bases matching TRBD1. The CDR3 sequence is CASSYRGQDTDTQYF. For the CDR3, the DNA is TGTGCCAGCAGTTACCGGGGACAGGACACAGATACGCAGTATTTT.